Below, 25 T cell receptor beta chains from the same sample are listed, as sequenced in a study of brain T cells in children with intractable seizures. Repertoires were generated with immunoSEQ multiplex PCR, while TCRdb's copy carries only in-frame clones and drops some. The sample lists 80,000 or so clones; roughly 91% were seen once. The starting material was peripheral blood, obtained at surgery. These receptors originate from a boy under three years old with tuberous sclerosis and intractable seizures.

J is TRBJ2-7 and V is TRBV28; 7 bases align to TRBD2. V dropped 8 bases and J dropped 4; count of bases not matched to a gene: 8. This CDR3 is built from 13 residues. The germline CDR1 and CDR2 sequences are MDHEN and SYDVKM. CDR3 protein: CASGGVFLYEQYF. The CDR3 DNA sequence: TGTGCCAGCGGGGGGGTTTTCCTTTACGAGCAGTACTTC.

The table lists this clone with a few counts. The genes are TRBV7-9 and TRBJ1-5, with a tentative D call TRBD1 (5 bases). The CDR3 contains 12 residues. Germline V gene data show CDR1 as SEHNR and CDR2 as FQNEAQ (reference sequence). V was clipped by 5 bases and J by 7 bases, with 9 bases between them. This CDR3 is CASSPGPQPQHF. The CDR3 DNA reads TGTGCCAGCAGCCCGGGGCCCCAGCCCCAGCATTTT.

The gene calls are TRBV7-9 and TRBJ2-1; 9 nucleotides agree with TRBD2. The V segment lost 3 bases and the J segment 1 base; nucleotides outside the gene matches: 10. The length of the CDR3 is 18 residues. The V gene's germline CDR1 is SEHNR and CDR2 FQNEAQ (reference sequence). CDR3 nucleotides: TGTGCCAGCAGCTTCAAGCGGGAGGCCTCCTTGTCCTACAATGAGCAGTTCTTC. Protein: CASSFKREASLSYNEQFF.

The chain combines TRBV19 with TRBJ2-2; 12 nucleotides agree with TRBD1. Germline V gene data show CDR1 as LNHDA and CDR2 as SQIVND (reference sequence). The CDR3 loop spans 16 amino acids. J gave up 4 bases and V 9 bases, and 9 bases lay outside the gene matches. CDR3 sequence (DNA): TGTGCCAGCGCCCGGGGACAGGGGGCGGGCACCGGGGAGCTGTTTTTT. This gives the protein CASARGQGAGTGELFF.

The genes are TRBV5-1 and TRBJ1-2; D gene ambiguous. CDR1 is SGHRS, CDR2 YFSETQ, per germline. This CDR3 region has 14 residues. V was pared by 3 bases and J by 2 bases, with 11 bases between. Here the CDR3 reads CASSSRPENYGYTF. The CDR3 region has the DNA TGCGCCAGCAGCTCTCGACCAGAAAACTATGGCTACACCTTC. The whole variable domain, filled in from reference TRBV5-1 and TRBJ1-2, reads KAGVTQTPRYLIKTRGQQVTLSCSPISGHRSVSWYQQTPGQGLQFLFEYFSETQRNKGNFPGRFSGRQFSNSRSEMNVSTLELGDSALYLCASSSRPENYGYTFGSGTRLTVV.

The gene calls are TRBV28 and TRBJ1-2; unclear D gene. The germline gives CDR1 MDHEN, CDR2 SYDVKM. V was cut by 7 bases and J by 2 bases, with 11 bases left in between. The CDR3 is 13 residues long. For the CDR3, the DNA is TGTGCCAGCACCCTCTACGTAAACTATGGCTACACCTTC. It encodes CASTLYVNYGYTF.

CDR3 sequence: CASSVGWTAAGELFF. CDR3 coding DNA: TGTGCCAGCAGCGTAGGCTGGACAGCTGCCGGGGAGCTGTTTTTT. V is TRBV9 and J is TRBJ2-2, with D perhaps TRBD1 (6 bases). Germline loops: CDR1 SGDLS, CDR2 YYNGEE. The CDR3 extends over 15 amino acids. The V gene lost 0 bases and the J gene lost 6 bases, with 12 bases spanning the gap.

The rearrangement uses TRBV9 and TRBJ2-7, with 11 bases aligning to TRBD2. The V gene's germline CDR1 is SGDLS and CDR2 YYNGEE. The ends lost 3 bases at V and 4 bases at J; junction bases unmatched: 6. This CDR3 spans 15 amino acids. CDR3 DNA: TGTGCCAGCAGCGGAGGGACTAGCGGATTTTACGAGCAGTACTTC. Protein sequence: CASSGGTSGFYEQYF.

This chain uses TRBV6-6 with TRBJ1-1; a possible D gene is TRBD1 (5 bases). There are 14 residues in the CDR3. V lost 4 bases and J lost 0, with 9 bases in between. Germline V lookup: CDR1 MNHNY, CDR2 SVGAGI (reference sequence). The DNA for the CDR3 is TGTGCCAGCAGTTGGACACTCATGAACACTGAAGCTTTCTTT. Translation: CASSWTLMNTEAFF.

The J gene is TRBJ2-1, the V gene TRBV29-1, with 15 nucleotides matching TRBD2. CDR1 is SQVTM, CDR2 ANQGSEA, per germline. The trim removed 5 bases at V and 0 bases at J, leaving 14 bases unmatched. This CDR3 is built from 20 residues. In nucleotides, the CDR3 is TGCAGCGTTCAGGCCCCGGGGACTAGCGGGAGGAGGGGCTCCTACAATGAGCAGTTCTTC. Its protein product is CSVQAPGTSGRRGSYNEQFF.

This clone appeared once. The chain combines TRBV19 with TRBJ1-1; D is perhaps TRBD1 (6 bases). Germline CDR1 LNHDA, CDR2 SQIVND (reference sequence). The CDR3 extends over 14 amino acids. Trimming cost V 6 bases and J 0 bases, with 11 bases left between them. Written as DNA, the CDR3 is TGTGCCAGTAGCAATACAGGGTTGAACACTGAAGCTTTCTTT. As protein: CASSNTGLNTEAFF.

The chain's CDR3 is CASSMGSGNTIYF. CDR3 bases: TGTGCCAGTAGTATGGGGTCTGGAAACACCATATATTTT. The V gene is TRBV19, the J gene TRBJ1-3; unclear D gene. The CDR3 length is 13 residues. V dropped 3 bases and J dropped 1 base, with 4 bases sitting between them. Germline-derived CDR1 and CDR2 are LNHDA and SQIVND (reference sequence).

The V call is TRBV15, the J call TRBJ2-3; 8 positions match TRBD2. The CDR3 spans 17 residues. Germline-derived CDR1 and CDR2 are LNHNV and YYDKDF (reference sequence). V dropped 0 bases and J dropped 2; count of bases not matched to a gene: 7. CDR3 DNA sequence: TGTGCCACCAGCAGAGATCATCATAGCGGGACCACAGATACGCAGTATTTT. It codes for CATSRDHHSGTTDTQYF.

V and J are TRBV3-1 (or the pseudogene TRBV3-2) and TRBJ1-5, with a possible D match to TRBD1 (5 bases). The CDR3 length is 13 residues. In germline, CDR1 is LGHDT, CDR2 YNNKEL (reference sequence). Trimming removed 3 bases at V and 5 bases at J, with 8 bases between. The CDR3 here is CASSQQGYQPQHF. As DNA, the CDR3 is TGTGCCAGCAGCCAGCAGGGCTATCAGCCCCAGCATTTT.

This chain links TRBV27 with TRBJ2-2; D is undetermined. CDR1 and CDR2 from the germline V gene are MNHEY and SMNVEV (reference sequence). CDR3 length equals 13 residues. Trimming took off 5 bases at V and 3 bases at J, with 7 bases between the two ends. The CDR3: CASSRSYTGELFF. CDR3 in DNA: TGTGCCAGCAGTCGGAGTTACACCGGGGAGCTGTTTTTT.

The CDR3 region has the DNA TGTGCCAGCAGAAGGGTAGGGGGGGCGGACACCGGGGAGCTGTTTTTT. Translation: CASRRVGGADTGELFF. V is TRBV6-6 and J is TRBJ2-2, with D maybe TRBD2 (7 bases). CDR3 length: 16 amino acids. V lost 6 bases and J 3 bases, leaving 17 bases between the germline ends. CDR1 is MNHNY and CDR2 is SVGAGI in the germline V gene (reference sequence).

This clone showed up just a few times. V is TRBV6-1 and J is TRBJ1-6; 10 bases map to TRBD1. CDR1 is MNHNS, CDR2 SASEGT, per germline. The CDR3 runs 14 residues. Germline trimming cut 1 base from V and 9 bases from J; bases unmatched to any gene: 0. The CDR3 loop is CASSEGTGGSPLHF. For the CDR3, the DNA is TGTGCCAGCAGTGAAGGGACAGGGGGTTCACCCCTCCACTTT.

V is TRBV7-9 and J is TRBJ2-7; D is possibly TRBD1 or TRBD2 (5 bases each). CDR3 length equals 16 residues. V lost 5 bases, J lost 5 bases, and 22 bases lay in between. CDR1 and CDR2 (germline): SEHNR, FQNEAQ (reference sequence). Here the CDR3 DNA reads TGTGCCAGCAGCACACCCGGGACGGCCCTTTGGGACGAGCAGTACTTC. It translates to CASSTPGTALWDEQYF.

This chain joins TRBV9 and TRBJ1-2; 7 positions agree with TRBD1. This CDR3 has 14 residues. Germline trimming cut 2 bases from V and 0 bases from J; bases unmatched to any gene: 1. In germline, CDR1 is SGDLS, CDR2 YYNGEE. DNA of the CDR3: TGTGCCAGCAGCGTTGGGACAGCTAACTATGGCTACACCTTC. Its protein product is CASSVGTANYGYTF.

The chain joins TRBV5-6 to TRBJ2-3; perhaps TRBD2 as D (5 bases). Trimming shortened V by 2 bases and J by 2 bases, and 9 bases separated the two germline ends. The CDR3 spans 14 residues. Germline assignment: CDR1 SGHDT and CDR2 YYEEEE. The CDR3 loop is CASSLADLTDTQYF. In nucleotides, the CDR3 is TGTGCCAGCAGCTTAGCGGACCTCACAGATACGCAGTATTTT.

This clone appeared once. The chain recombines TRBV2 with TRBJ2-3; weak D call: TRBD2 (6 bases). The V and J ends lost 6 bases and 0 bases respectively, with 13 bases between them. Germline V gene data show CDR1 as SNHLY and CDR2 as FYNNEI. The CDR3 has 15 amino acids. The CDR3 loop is CASRPRDSSTDTQYF. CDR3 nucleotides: TGTGCCAGCAGGCCACGGGACTCTAGCACAGATACGCAGTATTTT.

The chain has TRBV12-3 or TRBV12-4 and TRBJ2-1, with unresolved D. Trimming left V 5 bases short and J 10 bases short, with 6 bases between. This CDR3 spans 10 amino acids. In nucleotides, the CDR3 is TGTGCCAGCAGTGGTCTAGAGCAGTTCTTC. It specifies CASSGLEQFF.

CDR3 DNA sequence: TGTGCCAGCTCACCCTCGGACGGCTACGAGCAGTACTTC. The encoded protein is CASSPSDGYEQYF. V gene TRBV18 combines with J gene TRBJ2-7; D gene ambiguous. This CDR3 contains 13 residues. Germline lookup yields CDR1 KGHSH and CDR2 LQKENI. Trimming removed 3 bases at V and 3 bases at J, with 9 bases between.

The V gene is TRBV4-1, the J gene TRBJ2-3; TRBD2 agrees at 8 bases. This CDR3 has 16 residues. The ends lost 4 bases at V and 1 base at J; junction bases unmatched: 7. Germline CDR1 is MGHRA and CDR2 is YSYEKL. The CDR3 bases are TGCGCCAGCAGCCTGCTGGCGGGGGGTGGCACAGATACGCAGTATTTT. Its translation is CASSLLAGGGTDTQYF.

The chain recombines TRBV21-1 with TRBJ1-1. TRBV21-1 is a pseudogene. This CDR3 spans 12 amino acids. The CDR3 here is CASILMDTEAFF. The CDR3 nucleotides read TGTGCCAGTATTCTGATGGACACTGAAGCTTTCTTT.